This is a list of T cell receptor beta chains from one sample in a study of T cells in Graves' hyperthyroidism and ophthalmopathy. TCRdb recomputed calls from the multiplex PCR reads with MiXCR, one row per CDR3 protein. Of 550,000 to 800,000 distinct CDR3 sequences listed, around 15% are singletons. Sequences were obtained from blood. The receptors derive from a young man with Graves' hyperthyroidism. The CDR3 runs from the conserved cysteine through the conserved F or W. D genes are given only for firm matches. Clone size, where shown, is once, few, many, or a class for clones that have expanded.

>TRBJ1-5|.|TRBV2|.
CASSERPATNQPQHF
TGTGCCAGCAGTGAAAGACCAGCAACTAATCAGCCCCAGCATTTT
>TRBJ1-2|few|TRBV20-1|.
CSAREVGGQSNNYGYTF
TGCAGTGCTAGAGAGGTCGGGGGGCAGTCGAATAACTATGGCTACACCTTC
>TRBJ1-1|few|TRBV20-1|.
CSARDRPGNTEAFF
TGCAGTGCTAGAGATAGGCCAGGGAACACTGAAGCTTTCTTT
>TRBJ1-2|.|TRBV7-9|.
CASSPYPVNYGYTF
TGTGCCAGCAGCCCCTATCCGGTTAACTATGGCTACACCTTC
>TRBJ2-5|.|TRBV6-2/TRBV6-3|.
CASSSRGLSETQYF
TGTGCCAGCAGTTCAAGGGGCCTCTCCGAGACCCAGTACTTC
>TRBJ2-2|.|TRBV4-3|.
CASSQALFDSTGELFF
TGCGCCAGCAGCCAAGCCCTATTTGACAGCACCGGGGAGCTGTTTTTT
>TRBJ2-1|many|TRBV11-2|.
CASSTLGNEQFF
TGTGCCAGCAGCACCTTAGGAAATGAGCAGTTCTTC
>TRBJ2-5|.|TRBV18|.
CASSPPARKGQETQYF
TGTGCCAGCTCACCACCGGCCCGGAAGGGCCAAGAGACCCAGTACTTC
>TRBJ2-3|.|TRBV20-1|.
CSAREATPDTQYF
TGCAGTGCTAGAGAGGCTACACCAGATACGCAGTATTTT
>TRBJ1-2|.|TRBV27|.
CASSSRSQIWGYTF
TGTGCCAGCAGTTCCCGGTCCCAGATCTGGGGCTACACCTTC
>TRBJ2-1|.|TRBV7-2|.
CASSLSTRGSFYNEQFF
TGTGCCAGCAGCCTTAGCACAAGGGGCAGTTTTTACAATGAGCAGTTCTTC
>TRBJ1-1|few|TRBV7-8|.
CASSPRPSLMNTEAFF
TGTGCCAGCAGCCCTCGGCCATCCCTGATGAACACTGAAGCTTTCTTT
>TRBJ2-5|many|TRBV28|TRBD2
CASSFMDLGSGIGETQYF
TGTGCCAGCAGTTTTATGGATCTCGGTAGCGGGATAGGGGAGACCCAGTACTTC
>TRBJ2-7|many|TRBV9|TRBD1
CASSEGGQGLYEQYF
TGTGCCAGCAGCGAGGGGGGACAGGGACTTTACGAGCAGTACTTC
>TRBJ2-3|.|TRBV27|TRBD2
CASSLGGPSGSSDTQYF
TGTGCCAGCAGTTTAGGGGGCCCTAGCGGGAGTTCAGATACGCAGTATTTT
>TRBJ1-4|many|TRBV3-1|TRBD1
CASRNNGDRGRKLFF
TGTGCCAGCCGAAACAACGGAGACAGGGGACGAAAACTGTTTTTT
>TRBJ2-2|many|TRBV18|TRBD1
CASSPTGLWTGELFF
TGTGCCAGCTCACCGACAGGGTTATGGACCGGGGAGCTGTTTTTT
>TRBJ2-5|once|TRBV5-1|TRBD1
CASILGTGLGETQYF
TGCGCCAGCATCCTGGGGACAGGGCTCGGGGAGACCCAGTACTTC
>TRBJ2-1|many|TRBV20-1|.
CSARDPLGQGEQFF
TGCAGTGCTAGAGATCCCCTGGGGCAAGGTGAGCAGTTCTTC
>TRBJ2-2|many|TRBV28|TRBD2
CASSLAGGRSGELFF
TGTGCCAGCAGTTTAGCGGGAGGGAGGTCCGGGGAGCTGTTTTTT
>TRBJ2-3|many|TRBV20-1|.
CSARLSSTDTQYF
TGCAGTGCTAGACTATCTAGCACAGATACGCAGTATTTT
>TRBJ2-1|.|TRBV7-2|TRBD2
CASSYSGRGSREQFF
TGTGCCAGCAGCTATAGCGGGAGGGGGAGTAGGGAGCAGTTCTTC
>TRBJ2-5|few|TRBV7-9|.
CASSPPGLDETQYF
TGTGCCAGCAGCCCACCGGGGCTGGACGAGACCCAGTACTTC
>TRBJ2-7|.|TRBV6-1|.
CASSGTVSEQYF
TGTGCCAGCAGCGGAACGGTTAGCGAGCAGTACTTC
>TRBJ2-7|few|TRBV18|.
CASSPGRDSYEQYF
TGTGCCAGCTCACCCGGCCGAGATTCCTACGAGCAGTACTTC
>TRBJ1-5|few|TRBV12-3/TRBV12-4|.
CASTYSGATNQPQHF
TGTGCCAGCACTTACAGCGGAGCTACCAATCAGCCCCAGCATTTT
>TRBJ2-1|many|TRBV3-1|TRBD2
CASSPPASGSGDEQFF
TGTGCCAGCAGCCCTCCAGCTAGCGGGAGTGGCGATGAGCAGTTCTTC
>TRBJ2-1|few|TRBV2|.
CASSTTLERPGSNEQFF
TGTGCCAGCAGTACCACCTTAGAGAGGCCGGGGTCCAATGAGCAGTTCTTC
>TRBJ1-2|many|TRBV27|.
CASSPYRVEGYTF
TGTGCCAGCAGTCCTTACAGGGTGGAAGGCTACACCTTC
>TRBJ2-7|many|TRBV7-2|TRBD1
CASSLDRDRAYEQYF
TGTGCCAGCAGCTTAGACCGGGACAGGGCCTACGAGCAGTACTTC
>TRBJ2-3|.|TRBV7-9|TRBD1
CASSFGVRGRTDTQYF
TGTGCCAGCAGCTTTGGGGTCAGGGGGCGAACAGATACGCAGTATTTT
>TRBJ2-3|.|TRBV29-1|TRBD1
CSVDARGQSTDTQYF
TGCAGCGTTGATGCCCGGGGACAGAGCACAGATACGCAGTATTTT
>TRBJ2-7|.|TRBV29-1|TRBD1
CSVQTGSDEQYF
TGCAGCGTGCAGACAGGGTCTGACGAGCAGTACTTC
>TRBJ2-7|.|TRBV10-3|TRBD1
CAIKGRRQGANEQYF
TGTGCCATCAAAGGGAGGAGACAGGGGGCGAACGAGCAGTACTTC
>TRBJ1-4|many|TRBV15|.
CATSREGVQEKLFF
TGTGCCACCAGCAGAGAGGGGGTGCAGGAAAAACTGTTTTTT
>TRBJ2-1|few|TRBV4-2|TRBD2
CASSHPNLAGVYNEQFF
TGTGCCAGCAGCCACCCAAACCTAGCGGGAGTCTACAATGAGCAGTTCTTC
>TRBJ2-1|.|TRBV9|.
CASSPGGGAGSYNEQFF
TGTGCCAGCAGCCCCGGGGGCGGAGCGGGATCCTACAATGAGCAGTTCTTC
>TRBJ2-7|few|TRBV14|TRBD1
CASSQLGQGYKQYF
TGTGCCAGCAGCCAACTTGGACAGGGCTACAAGCAGTACTTC
>TRBJ1-5|few|TRBV29-1|.
CSVEGPQHF
TGCAGCGTTGAGGGGCCCCAGCATTTT
>TRBJ2-3|few|TRBV28|.
CASWTATDTQYF
TGTGCCAGCTGGACAGCCACAGATACGCAGTATTTT
>TRBJ2-7|few|TRBV6-1|.
CASRGGQTKGYEQYF
TGTGCCAGCAGGGGAGGACAGACTAAGGGGTACGAGCAGTACTTC
>TRBJ2-7|.|TRBV29-1|.
CSVEARDNPSYEQYF
TGCAGCGTTGAGGCACGGGACAACCCGTCCTACGAGCAGTACTTC
>TRBJ2-1|many|TRBV20-1|.
CSARDQQGHTRNNEQFF
TGCAGTGCTAGAGATCAACAGGGTCACACGCGGAACAATGAGCAGTTCTTC
>TRBJ2-1|few|TRBV9|TRBD2
CASSVSGGSSYNEQFF
TGTGCCAGCAGCGTCTCAGGCGGGAGCTCCTACAATGAGCAGTTCTTC
>TRBJ2-3|many|TRBV28|TRBD2
CASSTTSTKQYF
TGTGCCAGCAGCACGACTAGCACAAAACAGTATTTT
>TRBJ1-5|.|TRBV20-1|.
CSARDREPNQPQHF
TGCAGTGCTAGAGACCGGGAACCCAATCAGCCCCAGCATTTT
>TRBJ1-5|many|TRBV2|.
CASSGTSAPIYNQPQHF
TGTGCCAGCAGTGGAACCTCCGCACCGATATACAATCAGCCCCAGCATTTT
>TRBJ2-1|few|TRBV25-1|.
CASSRTQGLEQFF
TGTGCCAGCAGCCGAACACAGGGACTTGAGCAGTTCTTC
>TRBJ2-1|few|TRBV14|TRBD2
CASSQDTSGRGRFF
TGTGCCAGCAGCCAAGATACTAGCGGGAGGGGTCGGTTCTTC
>TRBJ1-5|many|TRBV10-3|TRBD1
CAIRDTGQGTQPQHF
TGTGCCATCAGGGACACGGGACAGGGTACTCAGCCCCAGCATTTT
>TRBJ2-7|.|TRBV20-1|.
CSARDNSLALSYEQYF
TGCAGTGCTAGAGATAATAGTCTAGCGTTGTCCTACGAGCAGTACTTC